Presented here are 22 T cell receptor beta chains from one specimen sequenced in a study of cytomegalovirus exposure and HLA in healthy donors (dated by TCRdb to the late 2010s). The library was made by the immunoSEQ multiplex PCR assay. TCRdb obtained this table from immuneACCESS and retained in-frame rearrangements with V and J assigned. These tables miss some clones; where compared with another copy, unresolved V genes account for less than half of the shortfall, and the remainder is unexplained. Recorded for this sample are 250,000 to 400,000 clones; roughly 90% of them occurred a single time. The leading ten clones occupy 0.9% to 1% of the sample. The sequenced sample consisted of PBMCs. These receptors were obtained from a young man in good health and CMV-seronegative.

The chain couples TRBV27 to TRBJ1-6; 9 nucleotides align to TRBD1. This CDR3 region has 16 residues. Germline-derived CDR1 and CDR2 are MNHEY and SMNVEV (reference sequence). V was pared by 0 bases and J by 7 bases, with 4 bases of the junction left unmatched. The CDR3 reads CASSLSGQGRNSPLHF. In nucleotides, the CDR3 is TGTGCCAGCAGTTTATCGGGACAGGGAAGGAATTCACCCCTCCACTTT.

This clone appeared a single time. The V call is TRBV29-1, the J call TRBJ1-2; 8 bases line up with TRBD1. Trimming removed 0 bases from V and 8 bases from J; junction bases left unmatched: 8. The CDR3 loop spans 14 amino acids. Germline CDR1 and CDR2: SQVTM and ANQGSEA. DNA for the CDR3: TGCAGCGTTGAAGAAGGACAGGGAATCGGGGGCTACACCTTC. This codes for CSVEEGQGIGGYTF.

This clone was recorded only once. This CDR3 is CASSQGPGNNYGYTF. CDR3 DNA: TGCGCCAGCAGCCAAGGTCCAGGAAATAACTATGGCTACACCTTC. The rearrangement uses TRBV4-1 and TRBJ1-2; no reliable D call. The germline CDR1 and CDR2 sequences are MGHRA and YSYEKL. CDR3 size: 15 residues. Trimming took 1 base from V and 1 from J, leaving 10 bases between them.

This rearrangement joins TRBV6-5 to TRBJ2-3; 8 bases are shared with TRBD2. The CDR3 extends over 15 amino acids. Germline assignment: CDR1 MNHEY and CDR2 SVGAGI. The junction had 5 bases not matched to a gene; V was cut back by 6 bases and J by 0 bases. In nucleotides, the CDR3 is TGTGCCAGCAGAGGTCGGGGGGGTAGCACAGATACGCAGTATTTT. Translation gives CASRGRGGSTDTQYF.

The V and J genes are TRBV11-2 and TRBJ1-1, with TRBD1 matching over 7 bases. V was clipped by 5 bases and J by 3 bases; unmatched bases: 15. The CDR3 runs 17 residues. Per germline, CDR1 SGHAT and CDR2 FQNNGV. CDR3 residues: CASSPLDRQGEYTEAFF. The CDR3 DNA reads TGTGCCAGCAGCCCATTAGATAGACAGGGAGAGTACACTGAAGCTTTCTTT.

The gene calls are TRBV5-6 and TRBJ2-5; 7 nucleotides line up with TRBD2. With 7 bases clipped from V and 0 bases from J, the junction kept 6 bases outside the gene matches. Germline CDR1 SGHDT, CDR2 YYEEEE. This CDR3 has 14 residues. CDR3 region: CASFLAAYQETQYF. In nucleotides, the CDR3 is TGTGCCAGCTTCCTAGCGGCCTACCAAGAGACCCAGTACTTC.

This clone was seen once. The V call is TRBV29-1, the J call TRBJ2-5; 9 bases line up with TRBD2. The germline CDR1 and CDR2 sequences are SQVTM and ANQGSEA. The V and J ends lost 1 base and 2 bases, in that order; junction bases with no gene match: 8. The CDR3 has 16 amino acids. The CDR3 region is CSVEAGNSGGQETQYF. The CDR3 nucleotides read TGCAGCGTTGAAGCGGGGAATAGCGGGGGTCAAGAGACCCAGTACTTC.

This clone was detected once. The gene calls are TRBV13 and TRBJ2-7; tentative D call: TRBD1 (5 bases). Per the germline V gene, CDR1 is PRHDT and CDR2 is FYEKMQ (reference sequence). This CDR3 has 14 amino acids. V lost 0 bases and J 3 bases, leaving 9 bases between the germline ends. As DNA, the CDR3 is TGTGCCAGCAGCTTAGGGGGGCCGTACTACGAGCAGTACTTC. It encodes CASSLGGPYYEQYF.

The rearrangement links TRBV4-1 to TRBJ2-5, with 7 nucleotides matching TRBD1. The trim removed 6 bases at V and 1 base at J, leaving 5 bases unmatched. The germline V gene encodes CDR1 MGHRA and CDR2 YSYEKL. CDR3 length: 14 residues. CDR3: CASSPQGSQETQYF. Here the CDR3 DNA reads TGCGCCAGCAGTCCACAGGGGTCCCAAGAGACCCAGTACTTC.

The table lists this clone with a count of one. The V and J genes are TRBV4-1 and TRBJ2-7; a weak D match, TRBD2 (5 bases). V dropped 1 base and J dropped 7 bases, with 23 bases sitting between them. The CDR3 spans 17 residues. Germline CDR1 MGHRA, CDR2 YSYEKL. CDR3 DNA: TGCGCCAGCAGCCAAGGGCGGCTCGGACTCTTAAATGGGGAGCAGTACTTC. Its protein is CASSQGRLGLLNGEQYF.

The CDR3, as DNA: TGTGCCATCAGTGAGTCGGACCAGGGGTCCCAAGGCTACACCTTC. Translated: CAISESDQGSQGYTF. The chain employs TRBV10-3 and TRBJ1-2, with D possibly TRBD1 on 6 matching bases. The CDR3 runs 15 residues. V was cut by 0 bases and J by 8 bases, with 16 bases left in between. CDR1 and CDR2 from the germline V gene are ENHRY and SYGVKD.

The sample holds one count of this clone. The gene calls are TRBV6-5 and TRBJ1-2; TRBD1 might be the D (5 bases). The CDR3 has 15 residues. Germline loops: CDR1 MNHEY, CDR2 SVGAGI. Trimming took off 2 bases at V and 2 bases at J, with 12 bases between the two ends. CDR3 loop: CASSYLSTGNYGYTF. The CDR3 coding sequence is TGTGCCAGCAGTTACCTCTCCACAGGAAACTATGGCTACACCTTC.

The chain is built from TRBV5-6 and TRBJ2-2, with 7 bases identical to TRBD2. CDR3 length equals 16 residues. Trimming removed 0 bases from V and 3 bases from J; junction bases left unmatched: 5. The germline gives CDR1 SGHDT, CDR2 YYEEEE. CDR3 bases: TGTGCCAGCAGCTTGGCGGGGGGACGGTACACCGGGGAGCTGTTTTTT. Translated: CASSLAGGRYTGELFF.

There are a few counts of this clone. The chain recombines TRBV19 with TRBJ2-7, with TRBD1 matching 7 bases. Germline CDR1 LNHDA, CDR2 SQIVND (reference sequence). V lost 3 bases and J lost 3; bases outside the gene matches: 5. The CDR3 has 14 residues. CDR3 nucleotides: TGTGCCAGTAGTATGGGGGACAGTGTCTACGAGCAGTACTTC. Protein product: CASSMGDSVYEQYF.

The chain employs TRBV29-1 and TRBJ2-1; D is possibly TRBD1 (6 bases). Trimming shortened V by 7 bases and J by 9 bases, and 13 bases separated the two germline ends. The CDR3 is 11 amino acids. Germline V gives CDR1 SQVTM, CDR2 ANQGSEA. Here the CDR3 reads CSGQGLGEQFF. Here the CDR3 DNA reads TGCAGCGGCCAGGGGTTAGGTGAGCAGTTCTTC.

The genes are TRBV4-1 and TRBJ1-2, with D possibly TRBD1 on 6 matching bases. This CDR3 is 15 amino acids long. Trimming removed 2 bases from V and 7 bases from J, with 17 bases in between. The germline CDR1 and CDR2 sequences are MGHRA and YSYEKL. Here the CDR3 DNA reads TGCGCCAGCAGCCAATTAGGACAGAGATTTGGTGGCTACACCTTC. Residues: CASSQLGQRFGGYTF.

The CDR3 DNA sequence: TGCGCCAGCCGATCGGATGGGGGCCTCCAAGAGACCCAGTACTTC. Protein product: CASRSDGGLQETQYF. This chain connects TRBV5-1 to TRBJ2-5, with a tentative D call TRBD1 (6 bases). V was pared by 7 bases and J by 1 base, with 17 bases between. The CDR3 consists of 15 residues. Germline CDR1 is SGHRS and CDR2 is YFSETQ.

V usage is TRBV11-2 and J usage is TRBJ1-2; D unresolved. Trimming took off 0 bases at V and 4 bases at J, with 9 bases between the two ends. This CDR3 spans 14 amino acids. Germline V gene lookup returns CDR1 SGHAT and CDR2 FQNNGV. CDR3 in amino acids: CASSLDVPGYGYTF. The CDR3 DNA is TGTGCCAGCAGCTTAGATGTCCCGGGCTATGGCTACACCTTC.

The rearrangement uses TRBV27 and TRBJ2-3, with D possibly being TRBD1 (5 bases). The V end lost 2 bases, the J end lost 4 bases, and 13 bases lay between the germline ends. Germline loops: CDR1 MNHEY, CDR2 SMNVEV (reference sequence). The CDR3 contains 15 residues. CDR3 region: CASSLPGMGSDTQYF. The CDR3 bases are TGTGCCAGCAGTTTACCAGGGATGGGTTCAGATACGCAGTATTTT.

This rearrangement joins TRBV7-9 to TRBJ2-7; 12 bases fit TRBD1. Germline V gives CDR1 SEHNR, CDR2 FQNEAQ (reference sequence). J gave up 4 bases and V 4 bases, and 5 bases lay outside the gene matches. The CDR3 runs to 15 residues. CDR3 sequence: CASSSGQGALYEQYF. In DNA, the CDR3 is TGTGCCAGCAGCTCGGGACAGGGGGCCCTTTACGAGCAGTACTTC.

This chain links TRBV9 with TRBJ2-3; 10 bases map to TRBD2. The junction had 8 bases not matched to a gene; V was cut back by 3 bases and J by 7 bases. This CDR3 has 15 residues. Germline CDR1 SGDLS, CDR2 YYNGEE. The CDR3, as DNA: TGTGCCAGCAGCGGGAGCGGGGGGGCCGCCAATACGCAGTATTTT. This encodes CASSGSGGAANTQYF.

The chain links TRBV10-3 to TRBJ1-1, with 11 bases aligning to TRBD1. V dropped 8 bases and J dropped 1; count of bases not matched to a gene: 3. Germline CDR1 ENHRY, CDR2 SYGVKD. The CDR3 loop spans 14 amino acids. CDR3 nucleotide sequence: TGTGCCATCGGGACAGGGGGGCAGAACACTGAAGCTTTCTTT. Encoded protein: CAIGTGGQNTEAFF.